The entry that follows covers one T cell receptor beta chain sequence. Its target is unknown. This sample is drawn from a study of CXCR3-negative and CXCR3-positive naive CD8 T cells. The length of the CDR3 is 16 residues. CDR1 is MNHEY and CDR2 is SMNVEV in the germline V gene (reference sequence). General observations from the study: Each naive subset displayed comparably high diversity, whereas memory CD8+ cells displayed much lower diversity. Memory cells showed distinct TRBV-TRBJ patterns, while the two naive subsets matched. The study found CXCR3 expression partially decreased after cryopreservation and ran most assays on fresh PBMCs.

Naive cells were sorted as CD45RO-, CCR7+, CD27+ and CD95-. It was by 5' RACE with UMI labels that the TRB cDNA libraries were prepared. Following a re-call of the 5' RACE reads, TCRdb has one entry per CDR3 protein and lacks DNA. This table holds about 62,000 distinct CDR3 sequences. The sample taken for sequencing was naive CXCR3- CD8+ T cells from blood. Subset here: CD45RO-CCR7+CD27+CD95- naive CD8+ T cells lacking CXCR3 (TNR3-). The TCR sequence derives from a human donor in good health. Some clones in this sample may be carry-over from other donors' samples. The chain uses TRBV27 and TRBJ1-1; TCRdb's D call, TRBD1, is unchecked because there is no DNA. The CDR3 region is CASRKTWGNMNTEAFF.